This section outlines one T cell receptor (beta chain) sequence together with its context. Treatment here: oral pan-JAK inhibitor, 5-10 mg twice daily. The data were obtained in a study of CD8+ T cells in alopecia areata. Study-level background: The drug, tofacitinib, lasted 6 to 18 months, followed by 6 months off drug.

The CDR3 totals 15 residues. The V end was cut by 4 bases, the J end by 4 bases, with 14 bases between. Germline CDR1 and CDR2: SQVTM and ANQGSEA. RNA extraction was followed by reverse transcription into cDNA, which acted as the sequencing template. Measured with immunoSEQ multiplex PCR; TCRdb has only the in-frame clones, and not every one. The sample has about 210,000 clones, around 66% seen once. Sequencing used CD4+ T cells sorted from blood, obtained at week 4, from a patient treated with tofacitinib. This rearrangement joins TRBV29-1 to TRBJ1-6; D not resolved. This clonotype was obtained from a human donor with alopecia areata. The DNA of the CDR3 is TGCAGCGTTGTGTCGGCACCGAGGTATAATTCACCCCTCCACTTT. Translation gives CSVVSAPRYNSPLHF.